These 32 T cell receptor beta chains originate from one sample sequenced in a study of T cells in Graves' hyperthyroidism and ophthalmopathy. Template material for amplifying TCR beta CDR3 regions consisted of RNA transcripts. TCR CDR3 regions were first amplified by RT-PCR with HTBI primers. A single record per CDR3 protein comes from TCRdb applying MiXCR to the multiplex PCR reads. The data show under 350,000 distinct CDR3 sequences, with 15% to 20% seen just once and less than 65% held by the top ten. The source material was blood. These receptors were collected from a woman aged 45-60 years with Graves' hyperthyroidism.

In this sample, this clonotype turned up a few times. The rearrangement uses TRBV20-1 and TRBJ2-5; D is unresolved. Between the trimmed V and J ends, which lost 4 bases and 5 bases, there was a span of 17 bases. The germline CDR1 and CDR2 sequences are DFQATT and SNEGSKA (reference sequence). This CDR3 is 14 amino acids long. CDR3 sequence (DNA): TGCAGTGCTACCGGGCCCTCTTCTGTTGAGACCCAGTACTTC. Encoded protein: CSATGPSSVETQYF.

This clonotype came up a few times. The chain is built from TRBV5-5 and TRBJ2-2; D call uncertain. CDR3 length equals 14 residues. Germline assignment: CDR1 SGHKS and CDR2 YYEKEE (reference sequence). V dropped 0 bases and J dropped 3 bases, with 6 bases sitting between them. CDR3 in DNA: TGTGCCAGCAGCTTGGCCCCAGACACCGGGGAGCTGTTTTTT. This translates into CASSLAPDTGELFF.

This sequence joins TRBV20-1 and TRBJ2-7; D is unresolved. V lost 7 bases and J 3 bases, leaving 13 bases between the germline ends. The CDR3 loop spans 12 amino acids. The V gene's germline CDR1 is DFQATT and CDR2 SNEGSKA (reference sequence). The CDR3 DNA is TGCAGTGGTTTGTCCAGGATCTACGAGCAGTACTTC. As protein: CSGLSRIYEQYF.

V and J are TRBV25-1 and TRBJ2-6; no clear D gene. This CDR3 contains 14 residues. The V gene's germline CDR1 is MGHDK and CDR2 SYGVNS. The V and J ends lost 10 bases and 0 bases respectively, with 10 bases between them. The CDR3 region is CAILQRSGANVLTF. CDR3 DNA: TGTGCCATCCTACAGCGCTCTGGGGCCAACGTCCTGACTTTC.

The chain joins TRBV3-1 to TRBJ1-3; D not resolved. V was cut by 3 bases and J by 2 bases, with 5 bases left in between. In germline, CDR1 is LGHDT, CDR2 YNNKEL (reference sequence). The CDR3 is 13 residues long. The CDR3 is CASSHEAGNTIYF. The CDR3 coding sequence is TGTGCCAGCAGCCACGAGGCTGGAAACACCATATATTTT.

This clonotype was seen only a few times. The chain employs TRBV19 and TRBJ1-6, with D possibly matching TRBD1 (5 bases). The CDR3 runs 13 residues. The V end was cut by 3 bases, the J end by 6 bases, with 6 bases between. Germline V gene data show CDR1 as LNHDA and CDR2 as SQIVND (reference sequence). CDR3 nucleotide sequence: TGTGCCAGTAGTATGCAGGGTAATTCACCCCTCCACTTT. Amino acid sequence: CASSMQGNSPLHF.

This clonotype was counted between two and nine times. The chain links TRBV6-1 to TRBJ2-2; 8 positions agree with TRBD1. Losses at the gene ends were 6 bases for V and 2 bases for J; bases not matched to a gene: 11. The CDR3 length is 17 residues. Germline CDR1 is MNHNS and CDR2 is SASEGT. DNA of the CDR3: TGTGCCAGCAGCTCCGAGCCAGGACAGGGAAACACCGGGGAGCTGTTTTTT. Translating it yields CASSSEPGQGNTGELFF.

This clonotype occurred many times. The chain has TRBV5-1 and TRBJ1-1; D remains ambiguous. V was trimmed by 4 bases and J by 1 base, leaving 17 bases between them. Germline V gives CDR1 SGHRS, CDR2 YFSETQ. The CDR3 extends over 16 amino acids. DNA of the CDR3: TGCGCCAGCAGCCCCCCAATCGCGGGTTGGAACACTGAAGCTTTCTTT. Translated: CASSPPIAGWNTEAFF.

The DNA of the CDR3 is TGTGCCAGCAGCGGCGGGACCAGCTACAATGAGCAGTTCTTC. It yields the protein CASSGGTSYNEQFF. V gene TRBV3-1 combines with J gene TRBJ2-1; possibly TRBD2 for D (6 bases). This CDR3 comprises 14 residues. Deletions cut 5 bases from V and 3 bases from J, with 11 bases between. Germline values: CDR1 LGHDT, CDR2 YNNKEL (reference sequence).

The table lists this clonotype with many counts. The rearrangement links TRBV6-1 to TRBJ2-7; 7 bases align to TRBD1. The CDR3 extends over 14 amino acids. With 4 bases clipped from V and 6 bases from J, the junction kept 9 bases outside the gene matches. Per germline, CDR1 MNHNS and CDR2 SASEGT. CDR3 sequence reads: CASSGPGQSPEQYV. The CDR3, as DNA: TGTGCCAGCAGTGGTCCGGGACAGTCCCCCGAGCAGTACGTC.

A few counts support this clonotype. The V call is TRBV7-8, the J call TRBJ2-2; 9 bases agree with TRBD2. Losses at the gene ends were 7 bases for V and 1 base for J; bases not matched to a gene: 19. The V gene's germline CDR1 is SGHVS and CDR2 FQNEAQ. The CDR3 is 20 residues long. CDR3 sequence reads: CASIQRFRGGTSQNTGELFF. In DNA form, the CDR3 reads TGTGCCAGCATTCAAAGATTTAGGGGAGGGACTAGCCAGAACACCGGGGAGCTGTTTTTT.

There are a few counts of this clonotype. A single base separates this from a much larger clone, so it may be a read error. J is TRBJ2-3 and V is TRBV3-1; 7 bases are a match to TRBD2. Per germline, CDR1 LGHDT and CDR2 YNNKEL (reference sequence). The CDR3 is 15 residues long. V lost 2 bases and J lost 2; bases outside the gene matches: 4. The DNA of the CDR3 is TGTGCCAGCAGCCAACGAGCGGGAATCACAGATACGCAGTATTTT. Its translation is CASSQRAGITDTQYF.

This clonotype was seen at least ten times. CDR3 amino acids: CASSLVQGAYTF. Written as DNA, the CDR3 is TGTGCCAGCAGTTTAGTTCAGGGGGCTTACACCTTC. V usage is TRBV12-3 or TRBV12-4 and J usage is TRBJ1-2, with TRBD1 matching 8 bases. The CDR3 length is 12 residues. The ends lost 1 base at V and 11 bases at J; junction bases unmatched: 3.

The chain uses TRBV7-2 and TRBJ2-5; 9 bases line up with TRBD1. CDR3 length equals 14 residues. Germline values: CDR1 SGHTA, CDR2 FQGNSA. With 5 bases clipped from V and 6 bases from J, the junction kept 7 bases outside the gene matches. The CDR3 protein is CASSLDRGFKTQYF. CDR3 in DNA: TGTGCCAGCAGCCTCGACAGGGGGTTTAAGACCCAGTACTTC. Drawing the rest from reference TRBV7-2 and TRBJ2-5, the complete variable domain is GAGVSQSPSNKVTEKGKDVELRCDPISGHTALYWYRQSLGQGLEFLIYFQGNSAPDKSGLPSDRFSAERTGGSVSTLTIQRTQQEDSAVYLCASSLDRGFKTQYFGPGTRLLVL.

This clonotype occurred many times. V is TRBV2 and J is TRBJ2-1; possibly TRBD2 for D (6 bases). Germline values: CDR1 SNHLY, CDR2 FYNNEI. V dropped 6 bases and J dropped 0 bases, with 9 bases sitting between them. The CDR3 runs 14 residues. CDR3 nucleotides: TGTGCCAGCAGGGGGGGAGGCTCCTACAATGAGCAGTTCTTC. Translated, it gives CASRGGGSYNEQFF.

This clonotype was found a few times. The rearrangement uses TRBV5-6 and TRBJ1-3; D is perhaps TRBD1 (5 bases). Per the germline V gene, CDR1 is SGHDT and CDR2 is YYEEEE. The CDR3 has 16 amino acids. Between the trimmed V and J ends, which lost 3 bases and 0 bases, there was a span of 13 bases. CDR3 bases: TGTGCCAGCAGCTGGGGGGGGGATATCTCTGGAAACACCATATATTTT. Translation gives CASSWGGDISGNTIYF.

This clonotype was counted between two and nine times. V and J are TRBV6-1 and TRBJ2-1; D is unresolved. Trimming removed 3 bases from V and 3 bases from J, with 12 bases in between. CDR3 length equals 15 residues. Germline-derived CDR1 and CDR2 are MNHNS and SASEGT. CDR3 bases: TGTGCCAGCAGTGATTCCTCGGACCGCTACAATGAGCAGTTCTTC. It specifies CASSDSSDRYNEQFF.

This clonotype came up a few times. The chain uses TRBV6-2 or TRBV6-3 and TRBJ2-3; D is unclear. V dropped 8 bases and J dropped 4 bases, with 10 bases sitting between them. Germline V gives CDR1 MNHEY, CDR2 SVGEGT. CDR3 length equals 12 residues. The CDR3 spells CASGVVADTQYF. CDR3 nucleotides: TGTGCCAGCGGCGTGGTTGCAGATACGCAGTATTTT.

This clonotype was picked up a small number of times. The gene calls are TRBV28 and TRBJ2-2; D gene ambiguous. CDR1 MDHEN and CDR2 SYDVKM come from the germline V gene. V lost 3 bases and J 2 bases, leaving 4 bases between the germline ends. CDR3 length: 13 amino acids. The CDR3 DNA reads as TGTGCCAGCAGTTTCCCTAACACCGGGGAGCTGTTTTTT. Translation gives CASSFPNTGELFF. The full variable domain, in which reference TRBV28 and TRBJ2-2 provide the parts outside the CDR3, is DVKVTQSSRYLVKRTGEKVFLECVQDMDHENMFWYRQDPGLGLRLIYFSYDVKMKEKGDIPEGYSVSREKKERFSLILESASTNQTSMYLCASSFPNTGELFFGEGSRLTVL.

This clonotype was recorded a few times. The V gene is TRBV7-8, the J gene TRBJ1-1; D unclear. The CDR3 spans 16 residues. Germline values: CDR1 SGHVS, CDR2 FQNEAQ. Trimming pared 4 bases from V and 0 bases from J, leaving 15 bases between. The CDR3 DNA follows: TGTGCCAGCAGCTCGGGTGCTTACAGTTTGAACACTGAAGCTTTCTTT. Its protein product is CASSSGAYSLNTEAFF. The full variable domain, with the rest looked up from reference TRBV7-8 and TRBJ1-1, is GAGVSQSPRYKVAKRGQDVALRCDPISGHVSLFWYQQALGQGPEFLTYFQNEAQLDKSGLPSDRFFAERPEGSVSTLKIQRTQQEDSAVYLCASSSGAYSLNTEAFFGQGTRLTVV.

This clonotype has more than one count but fewer than ten. V is TRBV7-2 and J is TRBJ2-1; tentatively, D is TRBD2 (5 bases). This CDR3 has 15 residues. Germline-derived CDR1 and CDR2 are SGHTA and FQGNSA. V was trimmed by 5 bases and J by 5 bases, leaving 16 bases between them. The CDR3 sequence is CASSLREGLHNEQFF. In DNA form, the CDR3 reads TGTGCCAGCAGCCTCCGAGAGGGTCTCCACAATGAGCAGTTCTTC.

The genes are TRBV7-3 and TRBJ1-1, with a tentative D call TRBD1 (6 bases). Germline V gene sequence: CDR1 SGHTA, CDR2 FQGTGA. The CDR3 contains 15 residues. V was cut by 0 bases and J by 0 bases, with 8 bases left in between. Here the CDR3 DNA reads TGTGCCAGCAGCTTAACGCACAGGGTGAACACTGAAGCTTTCTTT. It specifies CASSLTHRVNTEAFF.

This chain links TRBV19 with TRBJ2-3, with TRBD2 matching over 8 bases. The CDR3 extends over 15 amino acids. V shed 5 bases, J shed 1 base, and the junction held 5 bases outside the gene matches. Per the germline V gene, CDR1 is LNHDA and CDR2 is SQIVND (reference sequence). The DNA for the CDR3 is TGTGCCAGTAGTCCCTTGACTAGCGGCACAGATACGCAGTATTTT. Translated: CASSPLTSGTDTQYF.

This clonotype was counted ten times or more. The chain employs TRBV6-5 and TRBJ1-2; 9 bases map to TRBD1. V gave up 0 bases and J gave up 5 bases; unmatched junction bases: 10. Per germline, CDR1 MNHEY and CDR2 SVGAGI. This CDR3 spans 17 amino acids. The CDR3 reads CASSYSGTGSPGYGYTF. The DNA for the CDR3 is TGTGCCAGCAGTTACTCGGGGACAGGGTCCCCGGGTTATGGCTACACCTTC.

The chain recombines TRBV6-2 or TRBV6-3 with TRBJ1-1, with a weak D call TRBD1 (5 bases). The CDR3 extends over 14 amino acids. Germline V gene lookup returns CDR1 MNHEY and CDR2 SVGEGT. Trimming cost V 5 bases and J 4 bases, with 14 bases left between them. The DNA of the CDR3 is TGTGCCAGCAGTGGCTTTGGGGGGGGCACTGAAGCTTTCTTT. Its protein product is CASSGFGGGTEAFF.

This clonotype has just a few counts. This chain uses TRBV5-5 with TRBJ2-3; 8 bases are a match to TRBD2. The germline gives CDR1 SGHKS, CDR2 YYEKEE (reference sequence). V dropped 4 bases and J dropped 1; count of bases not matched to a gene: 14. The CDR3 covers 18 residues. The DNA for the CDR3 is TGTGCCAGCAGCCCTGAGCGGTGGAGCGGGAGTGGCACAGATACGCAGTATTTT. Its translation is CASSPERWSGSGTDTQYF.

V and J are TRBV7-7 and TRBJ1-1; D is possibly TRBD1 (5 bases). The CDR3 is made up of 14 amino acids. Deletions cut 2 bases from V and 5 bases from J, with 12 bases between. Germline lookup yields CDR1 SSHAT and CDR2 FNYEAQ (reference sequence). CDR3 DNA: TGTGCCAGCAGCTTAATCGCTGGGGGGACTGAAGCTTTCTTT. It is translated as CASSLIAGGTEAFF.

The V call is TRBV5-1, the J call TRBJ1-2; D gene unclear. From germline, CDR1 is SGHRS and CDR2 YFSETQ. The V and J ends lost 3 bases and 2 bases respectively, with 11 bases between them. This CDR3 has 14 residues. Written as DNA, the CDR3 is TGCGCCAGCAGCTCGGCTGGGCAGAACTATGGCTACACCTTC. Translation: CASSSAGQNYGYTF.

This chain links TRBV10-3 with TRBJ2-7; D is ambiguous. Between the trimmed V and J ends, which lost 4 bases and 2 bases, there was a span of 9 bases. CDR1 ENHRY and CDR2 SYGVKD come from the germline V gene. There are 13 residues in the CDR3. As DNA, the CDR3 is TGTGCCATCAGTGTGGACCAGGCCTACGAGCAGTACTTC. Protein product: CAISVDQAYEQYF.

The rearrangement joins TRBV24-1 to TRBJ2-2; D gene ambiguous. The CDR3 consists of 12 residues. CDR1 and CDR2 from the germline V gene are KGHDR and SFDVKD. The V end lost 4 bases, the J end lost 4 bases, and 3 bases lay between the germline ends. The CDR3 sequence is CATSESTGELFF. In DNA form, the CDR3 reads TGTGCCACCAGTGAAAGCACCGGGGAGCTGTTTTTT.

This clonotype was detected ten times or more. The chain recombines TRBV11-2 with TRBJ2-7; D gene ambiguous. Germline V lookup: CDR1 SGHAT, CDR2 FQNNGV. The CDR3 is 13 amino acids. The V and J ends lost 0 bases and 3 bases respectively, with 6 bases between them. DNA of the CDR3: TGTGCCAGCAGCTTAGAATTAGTCTACGAGCAGTACGTC. It codes for CASSLELVYEQYV.

In its sample, this clonotype was seen many times. The chain joins TRBV30 to TRBJ1-1; D perhaps matches TRBD1 (6 bases). CDR1 and CDR2 from the germline V gene are GTSNPN and SVGIG (reference sequence). V was cut by 5 bases and J by 1 base, with 11 bases left in between. The CDR3 length is 13 residues. The CDR3 DNA is TGTGCCTGGGACCGGGACAAGAACACTGAAGCTTTCTTT. Translating it yields CAWDRDKNTEAFF. The whole variable domain, filled in from reference TRBV30 and TRBJ1-1, reads SQTIHQWPATLVQPVGSPLSLECTVEGTSNPNLYWYRQAAGRGLQLLFYSVGIGQISSEVPQNLSASRPQDRQFILSSKKLLLSDSGFYLCAWDRDKNTEAFFGQGTRLTVV.